The T cell receptor beta chain under discussion was sequenced for a study of CD8 T cells in ankylosing spondylitis. CDR3 length: 14 amino acids. Germline V gene data show CDR1 as LGHNA and CDR2 as YSLEER. V lost 1 base and J 2 bases, leaving 7 bases between the germline ends. There are many counts of this clonotype. The antigen remains unidentified. Study-wide points: Disease-linked clones reportedly showed significant enrichment in matched ankylosing spondylitis synovial fluid. What appeared characteristic of ankylosing spondylitis blood was a TCR beta motif of under 10 highly homologous variants.

The TCR beta libraries were generated through quantitative 5'-RACE incorporating molecular barcodes. TCRdb recomputed calls from the 5' RACE reads with MiXCR, one row per CDR3 protein. Of around 490,000 distinct CDR3 sequences in the sample, approximately 5% were seen once. Specimen: blood, either unsorted or a sorted T cell fraction (not recorded which). The chain joins TRBV4-3 to TRBJ2-3, with D unclear. The receptor's source is a male donor with ankylosing spondylitis. The CDR3 reads CASSQGPITDTQYF. Here the CDR3 DNA reads TGCGCCAGCAGCCAAGGTCCGATCACAGATACGCAGTATTTT.